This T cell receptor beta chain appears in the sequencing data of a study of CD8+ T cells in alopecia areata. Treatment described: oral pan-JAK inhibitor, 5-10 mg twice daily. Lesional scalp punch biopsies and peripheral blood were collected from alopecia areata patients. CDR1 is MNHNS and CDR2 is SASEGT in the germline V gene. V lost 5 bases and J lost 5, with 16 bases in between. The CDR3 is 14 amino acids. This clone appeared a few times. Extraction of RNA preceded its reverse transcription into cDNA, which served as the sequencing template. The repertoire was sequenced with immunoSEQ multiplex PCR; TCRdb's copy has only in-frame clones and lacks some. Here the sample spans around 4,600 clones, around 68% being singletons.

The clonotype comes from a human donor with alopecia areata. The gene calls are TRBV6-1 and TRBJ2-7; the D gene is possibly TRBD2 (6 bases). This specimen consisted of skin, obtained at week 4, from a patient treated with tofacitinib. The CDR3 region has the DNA TGTGCCAGCAGTTCCCCCGGGCGGGACGACGAGCAGTACTTC. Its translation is CASSSPGRDDEQYF.